This entry features one T cell receptor (beta chain) sequence. With 60 Vbeta and 13 Jbeta primers, the PCR was carried out. The assay was immunoSEQ multiplex PCR, and TCRdb's table has in-frame clones only and misses some. The table has 200,000 to 250,000 clones, over 75% seen once. The data belong to a study of cytomegalovirus exposure and HLA in healthy donors. In the study overall: Some 85 million unique TCRs, all from HLA-typed donors, were included in an early release of the data.

In germline, CDR1 is KGHSH, CDR2 LQKENI. The CDR3 is 16 residues long. The V gene lost 5 bases and the J gene lost 0 bases, with 14 bases spanning the gap. This sequence was found in a woman aged 45-65 years in good health and CMV-seropositive. This chain connects TRBV18 to TRBJ1-3; D possibly corresponds to TRBD1 (6 bases). The sample taken for sequencing was PBMCs. The chain's CDR3 is CASSSSDRHSGNTIYF. CDR3 DNA sequence: TGTGCCAGCTCATCCTCCGACAGGCACTCTGGAAACACCATATATTTT.